This T cell receptor (beta chain) was captured by sequencing in a study of Ad26.COV2.S vaccination and SARS-CoV-2 variants. Across the study: Donor allocation was to the COV1001 Ad26.COV2.S trial arm.

Assay: immunoSEQ multiplex PCR; the TCRdb copy retains only in-frame clones and omits some. The table records some 340,000 clones, around four fifths of them present only once. Stated treatment: some 20 received Ad26.COV2.S at low or high dose, single or two shots; about 5 received placebo; per-sample allocation not given. Each sample was drawn 63 days after the first injection (of vaccine or placebo). Expression of Wuhan-strain SARS-CoV-2 spike came from the Ad26 vector that formed the vaccine. The receptor's source is a person between 18 and 65 years old who received the Ad26.COV2.S COVID-19 vaccine or a placebo. The sequencing here drew on peripheral blood, taken in a trial of Ad26.COV2.S vaccine versus placebo.

In DNA form, the CDR3 reads TGTGCCACCAGCAGAGAGCCTGCAACTAATGAAAAACTGTTTTTT. It is translated as CATSREPATNEKLFF. The gene calls are TRBV15 and TRBJ1-4; D not resolved. The CDR3 runs 15 residues. Trimming pared 0 bases from V and 0 bases from J, leaving 5 bases between. Germline CDR1 LNHNV, CDR2 YYDKDF (reference sequence).